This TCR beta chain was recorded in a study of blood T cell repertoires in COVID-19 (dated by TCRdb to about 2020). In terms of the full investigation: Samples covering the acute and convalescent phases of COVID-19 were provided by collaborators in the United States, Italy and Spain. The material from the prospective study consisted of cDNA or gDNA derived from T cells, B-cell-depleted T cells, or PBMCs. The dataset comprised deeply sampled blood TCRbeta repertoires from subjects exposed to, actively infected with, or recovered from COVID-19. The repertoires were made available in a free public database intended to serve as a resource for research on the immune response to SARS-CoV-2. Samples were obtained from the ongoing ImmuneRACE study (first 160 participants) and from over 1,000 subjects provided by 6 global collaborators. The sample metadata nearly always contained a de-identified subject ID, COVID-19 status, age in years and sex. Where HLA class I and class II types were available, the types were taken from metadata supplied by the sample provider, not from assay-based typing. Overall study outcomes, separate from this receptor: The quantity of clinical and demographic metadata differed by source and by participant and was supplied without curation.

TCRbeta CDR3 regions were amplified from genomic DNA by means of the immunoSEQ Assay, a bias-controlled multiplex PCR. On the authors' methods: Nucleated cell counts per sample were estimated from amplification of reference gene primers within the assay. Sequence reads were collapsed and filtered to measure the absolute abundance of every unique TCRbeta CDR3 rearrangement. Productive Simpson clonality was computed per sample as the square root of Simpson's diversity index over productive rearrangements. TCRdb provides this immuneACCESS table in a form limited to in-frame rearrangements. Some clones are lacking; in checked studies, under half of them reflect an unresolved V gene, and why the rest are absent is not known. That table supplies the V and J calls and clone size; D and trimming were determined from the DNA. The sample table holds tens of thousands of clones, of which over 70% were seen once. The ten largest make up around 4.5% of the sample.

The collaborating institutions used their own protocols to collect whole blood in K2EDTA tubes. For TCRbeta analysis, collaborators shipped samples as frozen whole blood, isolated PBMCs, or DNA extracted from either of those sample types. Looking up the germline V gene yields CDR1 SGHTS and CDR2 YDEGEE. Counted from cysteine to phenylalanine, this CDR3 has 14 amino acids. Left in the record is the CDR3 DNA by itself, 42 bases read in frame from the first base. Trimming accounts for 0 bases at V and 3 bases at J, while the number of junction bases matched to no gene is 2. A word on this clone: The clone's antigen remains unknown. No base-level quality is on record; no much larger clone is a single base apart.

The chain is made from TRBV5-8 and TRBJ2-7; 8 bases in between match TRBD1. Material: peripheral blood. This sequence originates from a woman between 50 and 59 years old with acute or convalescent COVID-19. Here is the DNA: TGTGCCAGCAGCTTGGGACAGGGGCTCTACGAGCAGTACTTC. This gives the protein CASSLGQGLYEQYF.